This T cell receptor beta chain emerged from a study of blood T cells in healthy people across ages. Whole-study findings and limits: It was not possible, with unsorted PBMCs, to conclusively compare naive and antigen-experienced cells.

A sample-barcoded 5' primer and a J-beta primer mix were used in a second PCR of roughly 7 to 11 cycles. TCRdb recomputed calls from the 5' RACE reads with MiXCR, one row per CDR3 protein. The data hold 550,000 to 800,000 distinct CDR3 sequences, with 21% observed a single time. The CDR3 consists of 14 residues. V was shortened by 6 bases and J by 4 bases, with 16 bases between the two germline ends. The germline V gene encodes CDR1 DFQATT and CDR2 SNEGSKA (reference sequence). This clonotype was found many times. What it recognizes is unknown. V and J are TRBV20-1 and TRBJ2-1; no clear D. Sequencing was done on a sample of blood. The sequence derives from a man aged 65 to 79 in good health. CDR3 sequence (DNA): TGCAGTGCCCAGAAGACTCCACTATACAATGAGCAGTTCTTC. Residues: CSAQKTPLYNEQFF.